The present entry profiles one T cell receptor beta chain with its context. Its specificity is unknown. The data originate from a study of beta chain features in type 1 diabetes. Whole-study results and caveats: Patients with Type 1 diabetes showed moderately but significantly shorter TCRB CDR3s in all four CD4+ subsets.

What was sequenced were expressed TCRB transcripts, since all of the isolated RNA had been reverse transcribed. The method was immunoSEQ multiplex PCR; TCRdb's version includes in-frame clones alone and lacks a portion of them. Seen here are about 15,000 clones, 55% to 75% observed once, and the top ten hold about 2.5%. This CDR3 is 14 amino acids long. J gave up 4 bases and V 7 bases, and 6 bases lay outside the gene matches. Germline V gene sequence: CDR1 LNHDA, CDR2 SQIVND (reference sequence). The sample taken for sequencing was Tregs from blood. The sequence derives from a man aged 25 to 45 with type 1 diabetes. The gene calls are TRBV19 and TRBJ1-1; 10 positions match TRBD1. This chain's CDR3 is CASNNDRGPTEAFF. The CDR3 DNA follows: TGTGCCAGTAACAACGACAGGGGGCCCACTGAAGCTTTCTTT.